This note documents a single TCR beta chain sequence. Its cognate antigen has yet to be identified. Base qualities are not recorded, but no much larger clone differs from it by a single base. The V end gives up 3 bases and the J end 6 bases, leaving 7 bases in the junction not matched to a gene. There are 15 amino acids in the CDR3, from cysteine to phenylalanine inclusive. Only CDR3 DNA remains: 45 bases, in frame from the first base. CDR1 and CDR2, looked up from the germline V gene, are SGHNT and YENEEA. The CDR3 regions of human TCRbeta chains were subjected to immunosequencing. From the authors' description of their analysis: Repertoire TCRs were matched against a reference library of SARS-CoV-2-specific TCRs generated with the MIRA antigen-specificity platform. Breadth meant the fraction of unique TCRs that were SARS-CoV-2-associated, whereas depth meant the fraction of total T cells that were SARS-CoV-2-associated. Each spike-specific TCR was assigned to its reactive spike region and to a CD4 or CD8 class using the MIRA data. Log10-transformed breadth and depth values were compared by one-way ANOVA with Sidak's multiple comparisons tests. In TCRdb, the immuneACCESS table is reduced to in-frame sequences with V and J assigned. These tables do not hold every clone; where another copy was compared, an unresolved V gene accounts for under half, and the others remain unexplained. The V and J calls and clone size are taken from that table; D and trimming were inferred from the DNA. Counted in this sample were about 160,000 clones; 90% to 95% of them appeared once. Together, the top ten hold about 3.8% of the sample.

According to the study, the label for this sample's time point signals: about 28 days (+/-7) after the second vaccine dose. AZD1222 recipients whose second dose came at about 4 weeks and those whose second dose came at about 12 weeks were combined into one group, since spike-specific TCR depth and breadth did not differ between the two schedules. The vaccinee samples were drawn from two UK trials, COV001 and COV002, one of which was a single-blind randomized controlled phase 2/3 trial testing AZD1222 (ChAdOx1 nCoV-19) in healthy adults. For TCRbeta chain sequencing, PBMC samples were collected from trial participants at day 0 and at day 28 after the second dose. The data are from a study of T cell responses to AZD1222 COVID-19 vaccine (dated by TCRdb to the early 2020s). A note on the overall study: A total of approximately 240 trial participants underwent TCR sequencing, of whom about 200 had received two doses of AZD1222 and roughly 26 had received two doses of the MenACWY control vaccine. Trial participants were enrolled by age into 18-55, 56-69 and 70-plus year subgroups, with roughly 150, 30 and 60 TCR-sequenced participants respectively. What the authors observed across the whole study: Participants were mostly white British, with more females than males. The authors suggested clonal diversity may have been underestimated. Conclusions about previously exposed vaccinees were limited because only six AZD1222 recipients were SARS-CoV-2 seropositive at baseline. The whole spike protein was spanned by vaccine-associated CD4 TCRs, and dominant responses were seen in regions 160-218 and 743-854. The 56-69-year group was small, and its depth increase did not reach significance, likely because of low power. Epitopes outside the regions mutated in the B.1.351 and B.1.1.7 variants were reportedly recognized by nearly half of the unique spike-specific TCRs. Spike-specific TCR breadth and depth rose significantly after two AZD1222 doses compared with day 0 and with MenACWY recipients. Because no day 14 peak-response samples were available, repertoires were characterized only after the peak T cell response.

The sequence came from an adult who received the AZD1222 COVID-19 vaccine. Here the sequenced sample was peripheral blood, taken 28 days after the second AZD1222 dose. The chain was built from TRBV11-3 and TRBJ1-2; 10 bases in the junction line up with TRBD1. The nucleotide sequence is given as TGTGCCAGCAGCTTCCCGGGACAGGGGTCAAATGGCTACACCTTC. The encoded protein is CASSFPGQGSNGYTF.